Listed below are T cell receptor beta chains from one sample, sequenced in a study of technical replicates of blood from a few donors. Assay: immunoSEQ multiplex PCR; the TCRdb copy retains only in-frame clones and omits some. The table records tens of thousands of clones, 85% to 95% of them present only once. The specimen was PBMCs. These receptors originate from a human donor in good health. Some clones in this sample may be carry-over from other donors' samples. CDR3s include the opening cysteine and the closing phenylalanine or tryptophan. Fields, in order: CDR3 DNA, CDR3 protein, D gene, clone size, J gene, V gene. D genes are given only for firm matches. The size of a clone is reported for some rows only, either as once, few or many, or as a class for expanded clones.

cdr3_nt: TGTGCCAGCAGCCGGACAGGACTAAGGGCTTTCTTT; cdr3_aa: CASSRTGLRAFF; d_call: TRBD1; clone_size: -; j_call: TRBJ1-1; v_call: TRBV14
cdr3_nt: TGTGCCAGCAGCGTAGCTATCGGCGGGGGGTTCATGGATACGCAGTATTTT; cdr3_aa: CASSVAIGGGFMDTQYF; d_call: TRBD2; clone_size: -; j_call: TRBJ2-3; v_call: TRBV9
cdr3_nt: TGTGCCAGCAGATCCGACGGGGGGCGCTCCTACGAGCAGTACTTC; cdr3_aa: CASRSDGGRSYEQYF; d_call: -; clone_size: few; j_call: TRBJ2-7; v_call: TRBV2
cdr3_nt: TGTGCCAGCAGCAAGGGACAGGAAAACTATGGCTACACCTTC; cdr3_aa: CASSKGQENYGYTF; d_call: TRBD1; clone_size: -; j_call: TRBJ1-2; v_call: TRBV6-6
cdr3_nt: TGTGCCAGCAGTTCCTGGCCCCTAGGAACCATATATTTT; cdr3_aa: CASSSWPLGTIYF; d_call: -; clone_size: -; j_call: TRBJ1-3; v_call: TRBV6-1
cdr3_nt: TGTGCCAGCAGTACCCAGGACAGGGTAAATGAGCAGTTCTTC; cdr3_aa: CASSTQDRVNEQFF; d_call: TRBD1; clone_size: -; j_call: TRBJ2-1; v_call: TRBV7-6
cdr3_nt: TGTGCCAGCAGCTTAGTCGGGACTAATGAGCAGTTCTTC; cdr3_aa: CASSLVGTNEQFF; d_call: -; clone_size: -; j_call: TRBJ2-1; v_call: TRBV7-2
cdr3_nt: TGTGCCAGCAGCAAATCGACTAGCGGGAGGGCCGGTTGCGAGCAGTACTTC; cdr3_aa: CASSKSTSGRAGCEQYF; d_call: -; clone_size: -; j_call: TRBJ2-7; v_call: TRBV21-1
cdr3_nt: TGTGCCAGCAGCTTAGGCGGGGCCAGCTCCTACGAGCAGTACTTC; cdr3_aa: CASSLGGASSYEQYF; d_call: -; clone_size: -; j_call: TRBJ2-7; v_call: TRBV5-4
cdr3_nt: TGTGCCAGCAGCCAAGATATCGTACAGGGAAGATTGACTGGCTACACCTTC; cdr3_aa: CASSQDIVQGRLTGYTF; d_call: -; clone_size: -; j_call: TRBJ1-2; v_call: TRBV4-2
cdr3_nt: TGTGCCAGCAGTAACGGGGGCTACACCTTC; cdr3_aa: CASSNGGYTF; d_call: -; clone_size: few; j_call: TRBJ1-2; v_call: TRBV28
cdr3_nt: TGTGCCAGCAGCGTAAGACAGGGACCGAATGAAAAACTGTTTTTT; cdr3_aa: CASSVRQGPNEKLFF; d_call: TRBD1; clone_size: -; j_call: TRBJ1-4; v_call: TRBV5-4
cdr3_nt: TGCAGCGTTGGCCCACTGACAGGGAATCTTGGCTACACCTTC; cdr3_aa: CSVGPLTGNLGYTF; d_call: TRBD1; clone_size: -; j_call: TRBJ1-2; v_call: TRBV29-1
cdr3_nt: TGTGCCAGCAGCCTGGTGGCGGGAGGGTTCTACGAGCAGTACTTC; cdr3_aa: CASSLVAGGFYEQYF; d_call: TRBD2; clone_size: -; j_call: TRBJ2-7; v_call: TRBV7-3
cdr3_nt: TGTGCCAGCAGCGTAGGAGGGCGACATGAGCAGTTCTTC; cdr3_aa: CASSVGGRHEQFF; d_call: -; clone_size: once; j_call: TRBJ2-1; v_call: TRBV9
cdr3_nt: TGTGCCAGCAGCTTAGAGAGGACTAGCGGGAGGCGGTACTTC; cdr3_aa: CASSLERTSGRRYF; d_call: TRBD2; clone_size: -; j_call: TRBJ2-7; v_call: TRBV7-2
cdr3_nt: TGTGCCAGCAGCTTGGGAGTCGAGCAGTACTTC; cdr3_aa: CASSLGVEQYF; d_call: -; clone_size: -; j_call: TRBJ2-7; v_call: TRBV7-9
cdr3_nt: TGTGCCAGCAGGGCGACTAGCGGGAGGCAGGGTGAGCAGTTCTTC; cdr3_aa: CASRATSGRQGEQFF; d_call: TRBD2; clone_size: -; j_call: TRBJ2-1; v_call: TRBV2
cdr3_nt: TGTGCCAGCAGCTTTCCCGGCGGACTACGCACAGATACGCAGTATTTT; cdr3_aa: CASSFPGGLRTDTQYF; d_call: -; clone_size: few; j_call: TRBJ2-3; v_call: TRBV11-2
cdr3_nt: TGTGCCAGCAGCATAGGAGTAGCGGGAGGACTGAACACCGGGGAGCTGTTTTTT; cdr3_aa: CASSIGVAGGLNTGELFF; d_call: TRBD2; clone_size: -; j_call: TRBJ2-2; v_call: TRBV7-8